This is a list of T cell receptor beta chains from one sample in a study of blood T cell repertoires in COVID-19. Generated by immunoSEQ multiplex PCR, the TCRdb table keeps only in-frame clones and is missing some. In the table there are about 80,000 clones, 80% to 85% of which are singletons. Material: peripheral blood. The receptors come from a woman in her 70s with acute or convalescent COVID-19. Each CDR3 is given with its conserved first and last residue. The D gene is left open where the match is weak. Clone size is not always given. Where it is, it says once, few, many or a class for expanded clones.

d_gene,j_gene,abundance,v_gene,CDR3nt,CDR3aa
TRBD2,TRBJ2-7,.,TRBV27,TGTGCCAGCAGTCCAGGGACTAGTGTATCTCGCGAGCAGTACTTC,CASSPGTSVSREQYF
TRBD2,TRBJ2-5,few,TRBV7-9,TGTGCCAGCAGCCACTATGGGGCTAGCGGGAGAATGGGCCAAGAGACCCAGTACTTC,CASSHYGASGRMGQETQYF
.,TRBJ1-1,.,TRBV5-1,TGCGCCAGCAGCGGCGACAGCAAAAACACTGAAGCTTTCTTT,CASSGDSKNTEAFF
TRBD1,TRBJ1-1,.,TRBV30,TGTGCCTGGAGTCCAGGGGGCCTGAGGACTGAAGCTTTCTTT,CAWSPGGLRTEAFF
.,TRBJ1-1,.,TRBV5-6,TGTGCCAGCAGCTTTATGAACACTGAAGCTTTCTTT,CASSFMNTEAFF
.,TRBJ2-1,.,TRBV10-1,TGCGCCAGCAACCCGAGGCGAGGGAGTAACAATGAGCAGTTCTTC,CASNPRRGSNNEQFF
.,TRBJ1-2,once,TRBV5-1,TGCGCCAGCAGCTTGGAAGGGGTGGCTTACTATGGCTACACCTTC,CASSLEGVAYYGYTF
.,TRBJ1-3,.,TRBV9,TGTGCCAGTACCCCCGGGGTCTCTGGAAACACCATATATTTT,CASTPGVSGNTIYF
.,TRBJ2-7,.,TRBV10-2,TGCGCCAGCGTTCAGGGTAGCCTTCTTAGCTCCTACGAGCAGTACTTC,CASVQGSLLSSYEQYF
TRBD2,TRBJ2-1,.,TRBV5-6,TGTGCCAGCAGCTTGATCGGGGGGAGCGTGGTGAATGAGCAGTTCTTC,CASSLIGGSVVNEQFF